The next 18 T cell receptor beta chains were all read from a single sample in a study of cytomegalovirus exposure and HLA in healthy donors. The PCR contained 60 Vbeta and 13 Jbeta primers. TCRdb's copy holds only in-frame clones and misses some; the assay was immunoSEQ multiplex PCR. The table has around 150,000 clones, 70% to 80% seen once; the top ten hold around 7%. Sequencing was done on a sample of PBMCs. These receptors all come from a man aged 35 to 55 in good health and CMV-seropositive.

This clone was seen a few times. The chain combines TRBV2 with TRBJ1-2; 9 bases map to TRBD1. There are 16 residues in the CDR3. Trimming cost V 2 bases and J 5 bases; bases outside gene matches: 9. Looked up from germline, CDR1 is SNHLY and CDR2 is FYNNEI. The CDR3 DNA sequence: TGTGCCAGCAGTGAACCCCCGGGACAGGGTTATTATGGCTACACCTTC. Translation: CASSEPPGQGYYGYTF.

V is TRBV9 and J is TRBJ2-7; D might be TRBD2 (5 bases). The V end was cut by 2 bases, the J end by 0 bases, with 15 bases between. CDR3 length: 16 amino acids. Per the germline V gene, CDR1 is SGDLS and CDR2 is YYNGEE. CDR3 protein: CASSVEGARGSYEQYF. Written as DNA, the CDR3 is TGTGCCAGCAGCGTTGAGGGAGCGCGAGGCTCCTACGAGCAGTACTTC.

V is TRBV7-9 and J is TRBJ1-6; D perhaps matches TRBD1 (5 bases). The CDR3 is 14 residues long. CDR1 and CDR2 (germline): SEHNR, FQNEAQ (reference sequence). Trimming left V 1 base short and J 14 bases short, with 15 bases between. The CDR3 region is CASSLVGAELALHF. In DNA form, the CDR3 reads TGTGCCAGCAGCTTAGTAGGGGCCGAGCTAGCCCTCCACTTT. The variable domain in full, completed from reference TRBV7-9 and TRBJ1-6, reads DTGVSQNPRHKITKRGQNVTFRCDPISEHNRLYWYRQTLGQGPEFLTYFQNEAQLEKSRLLSDRFSAERPKGSFSTLEIQRTEQGDSAMYLCASSLVGAELALHFGNGTRLTVT.

This clone appeared once. V is TRBV5-6 and J is TRBJ1-5, with 7 bases lining up with TRBD1. With 0 bases clipped from V and 5 bases from J, the junction kept 8 bases outside the gene matches. CDR3 length equals 16 residues. Germline CDR1 and CDR2: SGHDT and YYEEEE. CDR3 in amino acids: CASSLGDSRNYQPQHF. The DNA of the CDR3 is TGTGCCAGCAGCTTGGGGGACAGCAGAAACTATCAGCCCCAGCATTTT.

This chain connects TRBV28 to TRBJ1-1; D is undetermined. This CDR3 has 15 residues. V was clipped by 4 bases and J by 3 bases, with 15 bases between them. Germline CDR1 MDHEN, CDR2 SYDVKM. The DNA of the CDR3 is TGTGCCAGCAGTTCACTGACACAATATGACACTGAAGCTTTCTTT. This translates into CASSSLTQYDTEAFF.

The chain combines TRBV6-5 with TRBJ2-7, with D hard to call. The CDR3 totals 14 residues. Trimming took off 3 bases at V and 4 bases at J, with 13 bases between the two ends. Germline values: CDR1 MNHEY, CDR2 SVGAGI. The chain's CDR3 is CASSYLRMGYEQYF. Here the CDR3 DNA reads TGTGCCAGCAGTTATCTGAGGATGGGTTACGAGCAGTACTTC.

The chain joins TRBV4-2 to TRBJ2-7; TRBD2 matches at 13 bases. This CDR3 comprises 17 residues. Germline assignment: CDR1 LGHNA and CDR2 YNFKEQ. The J segment lost 3 bases and the V segment lost 2 bases, leaving 7 bases of the junction unmatched. CDR3 sequence: CASSQHPGLAGVYEQYF. CDR3 nucleotides: TGTGCCAGCAGCCAACACCCTGGACTAGCGGGAGTCTACGAGCAGTACTTC.

The chain is built from TRBV7-3 and TRBJ2-1; D is possibly TRBD2 (6 bases). Trimming pared 5 bases from V and 0 bases from J, leaving 14 bases between. CDR1 is SGHTA, CDR2 FQGTGA, per germline. The CDR3 has 16 residues. CDR3 nucleotides: TGTGCCAGCAGCCCCTTTAGCGGAACCTCCTACAATGAGCAGTTCTTC. The encoded protein is CASSPFSGTSYNEQFF.

This chain joins TRBV7-8 and TRBJ1-6, with no clear D. The CDR3 length is 13 residues. V was cut by 3 bases and J by 10 bases, with 10 bases left in between. CDR1 and CDR2 from the germline V gene are SGHVS and FQNEAQ. The CDR3 reads CASSLREESPLHF. Written as DNA, the CDR3 is TGTGCCAGCAGCTTGAGGGAGGAATCACCCCTCCACTTT.

This clone was observed a handful of times. CDR3 bases: TGCGCCAGCAGCCAGAGCGGGAGGGCCAGGTACGAGCAGTACTTC. The encoded protein is CASSQSGRARYEQYF. V gene TRBV5-1 combines with J gene TRBJ2-7, with 10 nucleotides matching TRBD2. Per the germline V gene, CDR1 is SGHRS and CDR2 is YFSETQ. Trimming took 4 bases from V and 4 from J; bases not matched to a gene: 8. The CDR3 covers 15 residues.

Only one count was recorded for this clone. The chain links TRBV5-1 to TRBJ1-4, with D possibly matching TRBD1 (6 bases). Deletions cut 0 bases from V and 7 bases from J, with 16 bases between. The V gene's germline CDR1 is SGHRS and CDR2 YFSETQ. This CDR3 is built from 16 residues. The CDR3 here is CASSLGTARRAEKLFF. In nucleotides, the CDR3 is TGCGCCAGCAGCTTGGGGACAGCCCGCCGGGCTGAAAAACTGTTTTTT.

V gene TRBV10-3 combines with J gene TRBJ2-5; 12 positions match TRBD1. J gave up 5 bases and V 7 bases, and 8 bases lay outside the gene matches. The CDR3 contains 15 residues. The germline gives CDR1 ENHRY, CDR2 SYGVKD. CDR3 bases: TGTGCCATCAACCCGGGACAGGGGGCTCGGGAGACCCAGTACTTC. Its protein product is CAINPGQGARETQYF.

The chain employs TRBV11-2 and TRBJ2-1, with 7 positions matching TRBD2. Per germline, CDR1 SGHAT and CDR2 FQNNGV. V shed 8 bases and J 3 bases; nucleotides not matched to a gene: 13. CDR3 size: 16 residues. The CDR3 protein is CASENPGGRLYNEQFF. CDR3 bases: TGTGCCAGCGAGAACCCGGGCGGGAGACTCTACAATGAGCAGTTCTTC.

CDR3 protein: CASTGSGNTIYF. The CDR3 nucleotides read TGTGCCAGCACAGGTTCCGGAAACACCATATATTTT. The chain recombines TRBV28 with TRBJ1-3; D uncertain. The V end was cut by 7 bases, the J end by 4 bases, with 8 bases between. Germline V gene data show CDR1 as MDHEN and CDR2 as SYDVKM. The CDR3 extends over 12 amino acids.

V usage is TRBV18 and J usage is TRBJ2-7; no definite D call. The CDR3 is 14 residues long. CDR1 KGHSH and CDR2 LQKENI come from the germline V gene. The V and J ends lost 6 bases and 2 bases respectively, with 14 bases between them. The CDR3 nucleotides read TGTGCCAGCTCTCTTAACAGTGATACCTACGAGCAGTACTTC. Translation: CASSLNSDTYEQYF.

In this sample, this clone turned up a few times. The chain couples TRBV5-1 to TRBJ2-7, with 7 positions matching TRBD2. Germline CDR1 SGHRS, CDR2 YFSETQ. The trim removed 3 bases at V and 6 bases at J, leaving 12 bases unmatched. The CDR3 sequence is 15 residues long. The CDR3 DNA reads TGCGCCAGCAGCTCTTCAGGACTAGATTTTGGCGAGCAGTACTTC. This codes for CASSSSGLDFGEQYF.

CDR3 sequence reads: CASSYYPDRRLEQYF. Here the CDR3 DNA reads TGTGCCAGCAGTTACTATCCGGACAGGAGGCTTGAGCAGTACTTC. The genes are TRBV6-5 and TRBJ2-5, with TRBD1 identical over 7 bases. This CDR3 comprises 15 residues. Unmatched junction bases numbered 13, after V lost 1 base and J lost 11 bases. The germline V gene has CDR1 MNHEY and CDR2 SVGAGI.

A remark on this clone: At the DNA level, this CDR3 is encoded by other sequences in the same sample as well. The chain has TRBV30 and TRBJ1-5, with a tentative D call TRBD1 (5 bases). Germline lookup yields CDR1 GTSNPN and CDR2 SVGIG (reference sequence). V gave up 3 bases and J gave up 0 bases, with 12 bases separating them. CDR3 length equals 15 residues. The CDR3 DNA follows: TGTGCCTGGAGCCTAGATAGGGGTAGCAATCAGCCCCAGCATTTT. Translated, it gives CAWSLDRGSNQPQHF.